This TCR beta chain comes out of a study of T cells in Graves' hyperthyroidism and ophthalmopathy. The germline V gene has CDR1 ENHRY and CDR2 SYGVKD. Trimming took 6 bases from V and 1 from J; bases not matched to a gene: 6. The CDR3 loop spans 16 amino acids. Amplification of TCR beta CDR3 regions was performed using RNA transcripts as template. In the first-round RT-PCR of the TCR CDR3, the HTBI primer set was used. Each CDR3 protein is one row after TCRdb ran MiXCR on the multiplex PCR reads. This sample has 300,000 to 400,000 distinct CDR3 sequences, with 15% to 20% found just once. Many counts were recorded for this clonotype.

The source material was blood. The chain joins TRBV10-3 to TRBJ2-6; 7 nucleotides agree with TRBD2. The sequence derives from a woman in her fifties or sixties with Graves' hyperthyroidism. CDR3 sequence reads: CAISRDYQSGANVLTF. The CDR3 DNA sequence: TGTGCCATCAGCCGGGACTACCAATCTGGGGCCAACGTCCTGACTTTC.